The clone carrying this TCR beta chain has at least ten counts. Its antigen is still unknown. The record originates from a study of prognosis after radiotherapy for stage I lung cancer. As for the study in general: The period between early 2018 and early 2019 saw the enrollment of stage I non-small cell lung cancer patients.

A draw of around 6.1 milliliters of peripheral blood took place at each of two time points. Trimming removed 4 bases from V and 3 bases from J; junction bases left unmatched: 1. CDR3 length: 14 residues. The germline gives CDR1 DFQATT, CDR2 SNEGSKA (reference sequence). Multiplex PCR, run in two rounds, amplified TCR beta CDR3 from genomic DNA. Primers specific to each TRBV and TRBJ gene were used in first-round PCR. In TCRdb, the multiplex PCR reads were re-called with MiXCR into one record per CDR3 protein. The repertoire consists of tens of thousands of distinct CDR3 sequences, with about 26% occurring once and the leading ten covering more than 6.5%. Overall study results and limits: Gene usage, both TRBV and TRBJ, reportedly differed between patients with metastases and patients without them. Unique TCR clone counts went down once patients had stereotactic body radiation therapy, median roughly 9,300 versus 7,200.

V and J are TRBV20-1 and TRBJ2-3; 13 bases fit TRBD2. The receptor was derived from a donor over 45 with non-small cell lung cancer. Source: PBMCs, taken before or after stereotactic body radiation therapy (not recorded which). In DNA, the CDR3 is TGCAGTGCTAAGGGACTAGCGGGAACAGATACGCAGTATTTT. Protein sequence: CSAKGLAGTDTQYF.